These 18 T cell receptor beta chains were sequenced from one sample in a study of PD-1 blockade in classical Hodgkin lymphoma. The table came from immunoSEQ multiplex PCR; TCRdb's copy has only in-frame clones and leaves some out. The table shows about 30,000 clones, with 88% occurring only once. Time point given: newly diagnosed, previously untreated cHL patient sample. Researchers report purifying CD4+ T cells from thawed PBMCs by magnetic negative selection. The sample was CD4+ T cells from blood. The source is a human donor with classical Hodgkin lymphoma.

There are a few counts of this clone. The V gene is TRBV2, the J gene TRBJ1-1; perhaps TRBD1 as D (5 bases). The CDR3 is 13 residues long. V dropped 6 bases and J dropped 3 bases, with 11 bases sitting between them. Germline V CDR1 and CDR2: SNHLY, FYNNEI. CDR3 protein: CASRFGADTEAFF. CDR3 DNA: TGTGCCAGCAGGTTTGGGGCAGACACTGAAGCTTTCTTT.

V is TRBV25-1 and J is TRBJ1-2, with D hard to call. The CDR3 totals 14 residues. CDR1 and CDR2 (germline): MGHDK, SYGVNS. The ends were cut back, 2 bases at V and 7 bases at J, with 14 bases in the middle. CDR3 DNA: TGTGCCAGCAGTGAAGGACCACTAGCGGGTGGCTACACCTTC. Its protein product is CASSEGPLAGGYTF.

The genes are TRBV15 and TRBJ2-3; a weak D match, TRBD2 (6 bases). CDR1 is LNHNV and CDR2 is YYDKDF in the germline V gene (reference sequence). Trimming stripped 9 bases from V and 0 bases from J, with 22 bases between. This CDR3 has 17 amino acids. In DNA, the CDR3 is TGTGCCACTCGAAAAACCCGTTCCAGCGGGAGCACAGATACGCAGTATTTT. Residues: CATRKTRSSGSTDTQYF.

The chain employs TRBV7-3 and TRBJ1-5; 7 bases align to TRBD1. The V segment lost 2 bases and the J segment 7 bases; nucleotides outside the gene matches: 8. This CDR3 spans 15 amino acids. In germline, CDR1 is SGHTA, CDR2 FQGTGA. The CDR3 nucleotides are TGTGCCAGCAGCTTAGTAGGGCAGGGGGGGCAGCCCCAGCATTTT. It yields the protein CASSLVGQGGQPQHF.

The gene calls are TRBV28 and TRBJ2-2; TRBD2 agrees at 8 bases. The CDR3 contains 14 residues. Germline values: CDR1 MDHEN, CDR2 SYDVKM. V was pared by 4 bases and J by 5 bases, with 3 bases of the junction left unmatched. The CDR3 reads CASSSPGGTGELFF. CDR3 nucleotides: TGTGCCAGCAGTTCTCCGGGAGGGACCGGGGAGCTGTTTTTT.

This chain uses TRBV19 with TRBJ2-1; tentative D call: TRBD2 (5 bases). The V and J ends lost 3 bases and 2 bases respectively, with 17 bases between them. From germline, CDR1 is LNHDA and CDR2 SQIVND (reference sequence). CDR3 length: 17 residues. CDR3 sequence (DNA): TGTGCCAGTAGTATTTTGAGGGCCATAGCCCCCTACAATGAGCAGTTCTTC. It translates to CASSILRAIAPYNEQFF.

The rearrangement joins TRBV2 to TRBJ2-7, with TRBD1 identical over 10 bases. There are 13 residues in the CDR3. Germline CDR1 SNHLY, CDR2 FYNNEI. Trimming took 8 bases from V and 5 from J; bases not matched to a gene: 6. For the CDR3, the DNA is TGTGCCAGCGGGACAGGGGCTTCGCACGAGCAGTACTTC. This encodes CASGTGASHEQYF. The whole variable domain, remainder taken from reference TRBV2 and TRBJ2-7, is EPEVTQTPSHQVTQMGQEVILRCVPISNHLYFYWYRQILGQKVEFLVSFYNNEISEKSEIFDDQFSVERPDGSNFTLKIRSTKLEDSAMYFCASGTGASHEQYFGPGTRLTVT.

The chain recombines TRBV4-2 with TRBJ2-5, with D possibly matching TRBD1 (5 bases). CDR1 LGHNA and CDR2 YNFKEQ come from the germline V gene. V was trimmed by 1 base and J by 1 base, leaving 7 bases between them. This CDR3 region has 14 residues. CDR3 loop: CASSQVQGQETQYF. The CDR3 nucleotides read TGTGCCAGCAGCCAAGTTCAGGGCCAAGAGACCCAGTACTTC.

The chain couples TRBV10-3 to TRBJ1-1, with 7 positions matching TRBD1. The V and J ends lost 2 bases and 0 bases, in that order; junction bases with no gene match: 0. In germline, CDR1 is ENHRY, CDR2 SYGVKD. The CDR3 consists of 14 residues. The CDR3 spells CAISEQGVNTEAFF. Here the CDR3 DNA reads TGTGCCATCAGTGAGCAGGGGGTGAACACTGAAGCTTTCTTT.

The chain carries TRBV5-1 and TRBJ2-3; 7 nucleotides agree with TRBD2. The germline CDR1 and CDR2 sequences are SGHRS and YFSETQ. CDR3 length: 16 residues. Trimming at V came to 5 bases and at J to 4 bases, leaving 13 bases not matched to a gene. The CDR3 reads CASRLMGGGPPDTQYF. The CDR3 DNA reads as TGCGCCAGCAGACTCATGGGGGGAGGGCCCCCAGATACGCAGTATTTT.

The J gene is TRBJ2-2, the V gene TRBV7-9, with D hard to call. The CDR3 spans 16 residues. Germline-derived CDR1 and CDR2 are SEHNR and FQNEAQ (reference sequence). The V gene lost 5 bases and the J gene lost 3 bases, with 16 bases spanning the gap. CDR3 protein: CASSPRRRRHTGELFF. Written as DNA, the CDR3 is TGTGCCAGCAGCCCCCGGCGGCGGAGACACACCGGGGAGCTGTTTTTT.

This clone was seen a few times. V gene TRBV6-1 combines with J gene TRBJ2-2; D call uncertain. This CDR3 spans 14 amino acids. Germline CDR1 is MNHNS and CDR2 is SASEGT. Trimming shortened V by 4 bases and J by 6 bases, and 12 bases separated the two germline ends. The CDR3 DNA reads TGTGCCAGCAGTGCATCAGTAAAAGCCGGGGAGCTGTTTTTT. Protein: CASSASVKAGELFF.

V usage is TRBV9 and J usage is TRBJ2-6, with D maybe TRBD2 (6 bases). Germline V gene data show CDR1 as SGDLS and CDR2 as YYNGEE. The CDR3 consists of 17 residues. The V end was cut by 3 bases, the J end by 1 base, with 14 bases between. CDR3 sequence: CASSAGTFLSGANVLTF. In DNA, the CDR3 is TGTGCCAGCAGCGCCGGGACTTTTTTGTCTGGGGCCAACGTCCTGACTTTC.

The V gene is TRBV27, the J gene TRBJ2-1; 9 positions match TRBD2. With V trimmed by 6 bases and J by 7 bases, 10 bases remained unmatched. Germline CDR1 is MNHEY and CDR2 is SMNVEV (reference sequence). The CDR3 runs 15 residues. CDR3 sequence (DNA): TGTGCCAGCAGAATAGCGGGAGATGGGGGGAATGAGCAGTTCTTC. It specifies CASRIAGDGGNEQFF.

V usage is TRBV28 and J usage is TRBJ2-3; D possibly matches TRBD1 or TRBD2 (5 bases each). Germline V lookup: CDR1 MDHEN, CDR2 SYDVKM. This CDR3 region has 14 residues. V gave up 5 bases and J gave up 5 bases, with 14 bases separating them. Written as DNA, the CDR3 is TGTGCCAGCAGTCCGTGGGACGGTAGAGATACGCAGTATTTT. This gives the protein CASSPWDGRDTQYF.

Written as DNA, the CDR3 is TGTGCCAGCAGCTGGGGGCTAGCGGGAGGACAATACAATGAGCAGTTCTTC. Its protein product is CASSWGLAGGQYNEQFF. This chain connects TRBV5-6 to TRBJ2-1; 11 bases match TRBD2. The CDR3 length is 17 residues. V was clipped by 3 bases and J by 4 bases; unmatched bases: 9. CDR1 is SGHDT, CDR2 YYEEEE, per germline.

The J gene is TRBJ1-1, the V gene TRBV6-5, with D possibly matching TRBD1 (5 bases). V lost 7 bases, J lost 4 bases, and 16 bases lay in between. Germline assignment: CDR1 MNHEY and CDR2 SVGAGI. The CDR3 contains 14 residues. The CDR3 reads CASKMSAGPTEAFF. The CDR3 DNA is TGTGCCAGCAAGATGTCGGCAGGGCCCACTGAAGCTTTCTTT.

The rearrangement uses TRBV29-1 and TRBJ2-3, with 9 bases matching TRBD2. Trimming at V came to 1 base and at J to 4 bases, leaving 3 bases not matched to a gene. Germline-derived CDR1 and CDR2 are SQVTM and ANQGSEA. The CDR3 consists of 14 residues. CDR3: CSVEGGRDADTQYF. The DNA of the CDR3 is TGCAGCGTTGAAGGCGGGAGGGACGCAGATACGCAGTATTTT.